This T cell receptor (beta chain) was observed in a study of cytomegalovirus exposure and HLA in healthy donors. Comments on this clone: What it binds is unknown.

Study-level points and caveats: Later analysis revealed greater clonal expansion in HLA-associated TCR beta chains than in equally common others.

V dropped 9 bases and J dropped 3 bases, with 20 bases sitting between them. The germline gives CDR1 MGHRA, CDR2 YSYEKL. There are 15 residues in the CDR3. The PCR used 60 Vbeta and 13 Jbeta primers. Some clones are missing from TCRdb's copy, which holds only in-frame ones; the method was immunoSEQ multiplex PCR. The sample consists of 100,000 to 150,000 clones, about 80% of them appearing once. This rearrangement joins TRBV4-1 to TRBJ1-1; D gene uncertain. Input material: PBMCs. The sequence was obtained from a man aged 40-49 years in good health and CMV-seronegative. CDR3 sequence: CARGSLDGLHTEAFF. CDR3 DNA: TGCGCCAGGGGGTCATTGGACGGACTACACACTGAAGCTTTCTTT.